This TCR beta chain was sequenced in a study of PD-1 blockade in classical Hodgkin lymphoma. V was pared by 1 base and J by 4 bases, with 8 bases between. Germline V gene sequence: CDR1 SGHRS, CDR2 YFSETQ. The CDR3 runs to 13 residues. This clone was detected only a few times. This table comes from immunoSEQ multiplex PCR, and its TCRdb copy is limited to in-frame clones, with some not included. The sample includes some 150,000 clones, around 84% of them seen just once. After autologous stem cell transplantation all patients relapsed, and prior brentuximab vedotin exposure differed between cohorts. The TCR comes from a human donor with classical Hodgkin lymphoma. The chain combines TRBV5-1 with TRBJ1-1; TRBD1 is a possible D gene (6 bases). The sample in question was peripheral blood mononuclear cells (PBMCs), obtained before the second cycle of nivolumab. This CDR3 is CASSLRGGTEAFF. The CDR3 nucleotides read TGCGCCAGCAGCTTGAGGGGGGGCACTGAAGCTTTCTTT.